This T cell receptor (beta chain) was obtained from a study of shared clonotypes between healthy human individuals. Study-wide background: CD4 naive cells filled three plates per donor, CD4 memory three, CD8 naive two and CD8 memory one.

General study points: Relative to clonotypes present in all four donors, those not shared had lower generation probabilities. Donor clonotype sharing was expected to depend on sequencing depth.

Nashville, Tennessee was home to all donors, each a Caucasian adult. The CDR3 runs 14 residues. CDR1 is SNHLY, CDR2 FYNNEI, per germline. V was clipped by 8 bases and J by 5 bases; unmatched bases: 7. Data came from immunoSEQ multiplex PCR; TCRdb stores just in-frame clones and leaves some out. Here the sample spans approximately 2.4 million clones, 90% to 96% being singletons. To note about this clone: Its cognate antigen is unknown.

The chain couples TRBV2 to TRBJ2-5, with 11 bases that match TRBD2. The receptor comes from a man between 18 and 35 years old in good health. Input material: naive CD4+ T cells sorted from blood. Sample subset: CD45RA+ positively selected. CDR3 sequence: CASDTSGSGETQYF. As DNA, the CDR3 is TGTGCCAGCGACACTAGCGGGAGCGGGGAGACCCAGTACTTC.